This TCR beta chain appears in the sequencing data of a study of blood T cells in healthy people across ages. Looking at the study overall: About one barcoded beta molecule per two T cells was the capture yield of template switching. Study-level points and caveats: Naive T cell percentage and TCR beta diversity correlated strongly. PBMCs went unsorted, and a conclusive naive versus antigen-experienced comparison was therefore prevented.

Sample-barcoded 5' priming and a J-beta primer mix drove a second PCR of about 7 to 12 cycles. Every cDNA molecule carried a tag from a template-switch adaptor bearing 12 random nucleotides. Using its own MiXCR run on the 5' RACE reads, TCRdb lists one record per CDR3 protein. The table has 710,000 or so distinct CDR3 sequences, approximately 31% seen once. Germline lookup yields CDR1 GTSNPN and CDR2 SVGIG (reference sequence). The CDR3 length is 12 residues. Deletions cut 3 bases from V and 5 bases from J, with 11 bases between. This clonotype was seen at least ten times. Its antigen remains unidentified.

The TCR comes from a woman at least 80 years old in good health. Source material: blood. The V and J genes are TRBV30 and TRBJ2-7; no definite D call. The CDR3 spells CAWRTLHDEQYF. The DNA for the CDR3 is TGTGCCTGGAGAACCCTACATGACGAGCAGTACTTC.